This T cell receptor beta chain was observed in a study of blood T cell repertoires in COVID-19. In the original workflow: The authors estimated nucleated cell counts from reference gene primer amplification. Profiling relied on immunoSEQ multiplex PCR, and the TCRdb table lists in-frame clones only, not all of them. The V and J calls and clone size were taken over from that table, and D and trimming were inferred from the DNA. The sample holds about 300,000 clones, roughly 88% seen once. The specimen was peripheral blood. This TCR came from a woman in her forties or fifties with acute or convalescent COVID-19.

The DNA of the CDR3 is TGTGCCAGCTCACCACTCGGGACAGGGGCGAACGAGCAGTACTTC. Translating it yields CASSPLGTGANEQYF. The chain uses TRBV18 and TRBJ2-7; 10 nucleotides agree with TRBD1. V trimming: 1 base; J trimming: 5 bases; junction bases outside the gene matches: 5. This CDR3 is built from 15 residues. Germline lookup yields CDR1 KGHSH and CDR2 LQKENI.